These T cell receptor beta chains were read from a single sample in a study of T-cell memory formation after mild COVID-19. TCRdb re-called the 5' RACE reads with MiXCR, one entry per CDR3 protein. Among 89,000 or so distinct CDR3 sequences listed, 9.5% to 15% were seen once. The sample consisted of PBMCs or a T cell subset sorted from them (not recorded which). Source of these receptors: a man between 18 and 35 years old who had mild COVID-19 (a few samples of this study predate the infection). Cell type and time point are not known. CDR3s include the opening cysteine and the closing phenylalanine or tryptophan.

CDR3 protein: CASSGFGGEGSPTDTQYF; V gene: TRBV3-1; J gene: TRBJ2-3
CDR3 protein: CASSDRRGARYSPLHF; V gene: TRBV7-2; J gene: TRBJ1-6
CDR3 protein: CASSPLAGLSTGELFF; V gene: TRBV12-3/TRBV12-4; J gene: TRBJ2-2
CDR3 protein: CASSLVARGNTEAFF; V gene: TRBV12-3/TRBV12-4; J gene: TRBJ1-1
CDR3 protein: CASSRRPKPNEQFF; V gene: TRBV12-3/TRBV12-4; J gene: TRBJ2-1
CDR3 protein: CSARDWGGQSYEQYF; V gene: TRBV20-1; J gene: TRBJ2-7
CDR3 protein: CASSSRETQYF; V gene: TRBV5-1; J gene: TRBJ2-5
CDR3 protein: CASSLDVSNYGYTF; V gene: TRBV7-9; J gene: TRBJ1-2
CDR3 protein: CASKRIQARGLDTQYF; V gene: TRBV6-1; J gene: TRBJ2-3
CDR3 protein: CASSQEGGGLPDTQYF; V gene: TRBV4-2; J gene: TRBJ2-3
CDR3 protein: CASSPGVRGTQYF; V gene: TRBV6-5; J gene: TRBJ2-5
CDR3 protein: CASSLKGTNSPLHF; V gene: TRBV7-3; J gene: TRBJ1-6